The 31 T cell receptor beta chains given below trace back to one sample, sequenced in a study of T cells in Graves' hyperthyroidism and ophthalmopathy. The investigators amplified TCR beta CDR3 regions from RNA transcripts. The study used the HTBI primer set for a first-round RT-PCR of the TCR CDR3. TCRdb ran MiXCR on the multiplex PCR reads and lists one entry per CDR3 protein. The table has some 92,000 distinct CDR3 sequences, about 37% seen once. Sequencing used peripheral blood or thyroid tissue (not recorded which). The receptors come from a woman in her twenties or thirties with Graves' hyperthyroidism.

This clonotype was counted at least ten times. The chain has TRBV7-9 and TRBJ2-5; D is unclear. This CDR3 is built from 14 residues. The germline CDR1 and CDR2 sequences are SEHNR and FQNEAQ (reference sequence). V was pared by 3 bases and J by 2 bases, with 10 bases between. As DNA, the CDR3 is TGTGCCAGCAGCTTCCAAGGCCTTCAAGAGACCCAGTACTTC. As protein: CASSFQGLQETQYF.

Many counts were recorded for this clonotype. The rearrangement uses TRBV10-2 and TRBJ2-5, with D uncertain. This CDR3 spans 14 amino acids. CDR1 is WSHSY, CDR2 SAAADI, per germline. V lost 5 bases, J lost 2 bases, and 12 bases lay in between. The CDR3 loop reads CASSSSSRQETQYF. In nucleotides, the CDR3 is TGCGCCAGCAGTTCGAGTTCCAGGCAAGAGACCCAGTACTTC.

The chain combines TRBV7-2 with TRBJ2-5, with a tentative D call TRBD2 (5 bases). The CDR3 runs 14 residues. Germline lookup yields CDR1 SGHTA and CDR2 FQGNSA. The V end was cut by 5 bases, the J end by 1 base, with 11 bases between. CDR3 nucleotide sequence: TGTGCCAGCAGCCCTCGGACTTTCCAAGAGACCCAGTACTTC. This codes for CASSPRTFQETQYF.

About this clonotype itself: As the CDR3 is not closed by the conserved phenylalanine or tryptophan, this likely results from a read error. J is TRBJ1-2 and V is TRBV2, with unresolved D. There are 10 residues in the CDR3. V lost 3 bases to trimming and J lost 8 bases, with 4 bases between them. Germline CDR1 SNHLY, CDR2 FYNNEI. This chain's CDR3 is CASSDGGYTS. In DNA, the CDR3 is TGTGCCAGCAGTGACGGGGGCTACACCTCC.

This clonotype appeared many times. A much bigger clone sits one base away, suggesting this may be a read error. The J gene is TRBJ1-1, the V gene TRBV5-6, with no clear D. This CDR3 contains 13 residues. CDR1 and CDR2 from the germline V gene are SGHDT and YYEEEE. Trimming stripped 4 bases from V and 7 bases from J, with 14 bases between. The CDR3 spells CASSPASTNEAFF. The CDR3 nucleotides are TGTGCCAGCAGCCCCGCGTCCACAAATGAAGCTTTCTTT.

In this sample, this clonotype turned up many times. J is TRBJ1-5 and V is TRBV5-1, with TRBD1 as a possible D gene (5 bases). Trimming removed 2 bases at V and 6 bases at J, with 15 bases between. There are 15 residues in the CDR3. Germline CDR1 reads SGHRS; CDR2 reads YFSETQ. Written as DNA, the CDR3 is TGCGCCAGCAGCTTTAGTGGGGGGGTCGGTCAGCCCCAGCATTTT. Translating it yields CASSFSGGVGQPQHF.

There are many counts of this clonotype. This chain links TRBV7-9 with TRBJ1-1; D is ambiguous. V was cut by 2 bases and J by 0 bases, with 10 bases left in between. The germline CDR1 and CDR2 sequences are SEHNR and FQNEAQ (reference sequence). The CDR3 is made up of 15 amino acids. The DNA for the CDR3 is TGTGCCAGCAGCTTACTTGGAGGGTTGAACACTGAAGCTTTCTTT. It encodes CASSLLGGLNTEAFF.

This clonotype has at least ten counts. The CDR3 sequence: CATDGRINQPQHF. In DNA, the CDR3 is TGTGCCACCGACGGACGGATCAATCAGCCCCAGCATTTT. The J gene is TRBJ1-5, the V gene TRBV15, with D unclear. The CDR3 length is 13 residues. Deletions cut 8 bases from V and 3 bases from J, with 11 bases between. Germline CDR1 is LNHNV and CDR2 is YYDKDF (reference sequence).

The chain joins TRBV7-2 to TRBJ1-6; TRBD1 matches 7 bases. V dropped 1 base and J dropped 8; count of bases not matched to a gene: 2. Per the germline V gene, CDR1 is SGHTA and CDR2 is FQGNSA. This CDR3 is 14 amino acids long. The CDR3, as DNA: TGTGCCAGCAGCTTAGGACAGGGTGATTCACCCCTCCACTTT. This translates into CASSLGQGDSPLHF. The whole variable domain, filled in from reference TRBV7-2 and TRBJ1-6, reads GAGVSQSPSNKVTEKGKDVELRCDPISGHTALYWYRQSLGQGLEFLIYFQGNSAPDKSGLPSDRFSAERTGGSVSTLTIQRTQQEDSAVYLCASSLGQGDSPLHFGNGTRLTVT.

CDR3 amino acids: CASSPRDRGSGELFF. The DNA of the CDR3 is TGCGCCAGCAGCCCCCGGGACAGGGGGTCCGGGGAGCTGTTTTTT. This rearrangement joins TRBV5-1 to TRBJ2-2, with 11 bases aligning to TRBD1. Germline-derived CDR1 and CDR2 are SGHRS and YFSETQ. With 4 bases clipped from V and 6 bases from J, the junction kept 5 bases outside the gene matches. The CDR3 contains 15 residues.

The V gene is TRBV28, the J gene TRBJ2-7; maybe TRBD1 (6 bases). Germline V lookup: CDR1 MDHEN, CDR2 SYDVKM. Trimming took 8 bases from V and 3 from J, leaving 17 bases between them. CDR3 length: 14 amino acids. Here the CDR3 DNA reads TGTGCCAGCGGTCCAGGGGCAGGGATCTACGAGCAGTACTTC. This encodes CASGPGAGIYEQYF.

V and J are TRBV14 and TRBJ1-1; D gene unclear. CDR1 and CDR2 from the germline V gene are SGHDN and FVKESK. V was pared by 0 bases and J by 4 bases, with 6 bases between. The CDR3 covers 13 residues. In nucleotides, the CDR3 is TGTGCCAGCAGCCAAGAACCCATCACTGAAGCTTTCTTT. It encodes CASSQEPITEAFF.

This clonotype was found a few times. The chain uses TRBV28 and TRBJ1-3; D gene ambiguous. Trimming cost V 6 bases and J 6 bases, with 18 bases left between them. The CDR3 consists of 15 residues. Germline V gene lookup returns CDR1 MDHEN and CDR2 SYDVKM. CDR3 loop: CASSPEASWANTIYF. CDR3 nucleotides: TGTGCCAGCAGCCCGGAGGCCTCCTGGGCAAACACCATATATTTT.

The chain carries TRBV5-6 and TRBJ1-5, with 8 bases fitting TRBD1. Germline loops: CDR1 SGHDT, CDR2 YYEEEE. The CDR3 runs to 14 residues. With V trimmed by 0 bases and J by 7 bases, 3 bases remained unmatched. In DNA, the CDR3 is TGTGCCAGCAGCTTGGGACAGGGGTGGCAGCCCCAGCATTTT. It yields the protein CASSLGQGWQPQHF.

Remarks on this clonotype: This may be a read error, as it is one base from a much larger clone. CDR3 in amino acids: CASSPAGLGTQYF. Here the CDR3 DNA reads TGTGCCAGCAGTCCGGCAGGGCTAGGGACCCAGTACTTC. V usage is TRBV12-3 or TRBV12-4 and J usage is TRBJ2-5; tentative D call: TRBD1 (5 bases). The CDR3 is made up of 13 amino acids. Trimming removed 5 bases from V and 7 bases from J, with 14 bases in between.

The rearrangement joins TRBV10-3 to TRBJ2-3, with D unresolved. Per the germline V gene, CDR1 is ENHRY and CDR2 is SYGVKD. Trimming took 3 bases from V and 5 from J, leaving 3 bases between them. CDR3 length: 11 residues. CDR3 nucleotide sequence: TGTGCCATCAGTGATATAGATACGCAGTATTTT. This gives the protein CAISDIDTQYF.

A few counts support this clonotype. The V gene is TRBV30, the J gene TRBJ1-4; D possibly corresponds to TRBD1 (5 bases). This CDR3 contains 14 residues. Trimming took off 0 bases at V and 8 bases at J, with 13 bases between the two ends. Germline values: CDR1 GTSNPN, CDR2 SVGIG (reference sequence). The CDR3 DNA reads TGTGCCTGGAGTGTACTTGGGGGTGAAGAAAAACTGTTTTTT. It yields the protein CAWSVLGGEEKLFF.

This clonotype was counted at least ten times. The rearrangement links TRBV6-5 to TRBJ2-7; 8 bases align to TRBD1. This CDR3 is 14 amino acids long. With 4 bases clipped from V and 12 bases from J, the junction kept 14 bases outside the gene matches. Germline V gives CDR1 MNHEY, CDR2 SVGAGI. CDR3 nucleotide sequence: TGTGCCAGCAGTTCCTCCGGGACAGGCCGCACTTTGTACTTC. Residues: CASSSSGTGRTLYF.

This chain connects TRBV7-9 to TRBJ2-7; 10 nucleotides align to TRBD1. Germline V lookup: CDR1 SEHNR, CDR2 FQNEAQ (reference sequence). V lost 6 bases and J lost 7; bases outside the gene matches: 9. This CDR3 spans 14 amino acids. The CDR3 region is CASRPRTGGGEQYF. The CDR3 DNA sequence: TGTGCCAGCAGACCTAGGACAGGGGGGGGTGAGCAGTACTTC. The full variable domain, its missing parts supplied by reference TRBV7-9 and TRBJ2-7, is DTGVSQNPRHKITKRGQNVTFRCDPISEHNRLYWYRQTLGQGPEFLTYFQNEAQLEKSRLLSDRFSAERPKGSFSTLEIQRTEQGDSAMYLCASRPRTGGGEQYFGPGTRLTVT.

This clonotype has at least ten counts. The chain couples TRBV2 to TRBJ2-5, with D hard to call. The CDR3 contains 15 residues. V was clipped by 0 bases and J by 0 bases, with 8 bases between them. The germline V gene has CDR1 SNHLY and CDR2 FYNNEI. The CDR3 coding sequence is TGTGCCAGCAGTGAAGCGTGGACGTACCAAGAGACCCAGTACTTC. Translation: CASSEAWTYQETQYF.

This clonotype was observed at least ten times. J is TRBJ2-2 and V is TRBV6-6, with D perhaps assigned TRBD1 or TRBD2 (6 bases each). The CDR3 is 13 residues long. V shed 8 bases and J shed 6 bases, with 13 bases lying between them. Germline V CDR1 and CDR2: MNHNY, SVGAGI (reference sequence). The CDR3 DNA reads TGTGCCAGCGGCGCCGGGGGCGCCGGGGAGCTGTTTTTT. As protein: CASGAGGAGELFF.

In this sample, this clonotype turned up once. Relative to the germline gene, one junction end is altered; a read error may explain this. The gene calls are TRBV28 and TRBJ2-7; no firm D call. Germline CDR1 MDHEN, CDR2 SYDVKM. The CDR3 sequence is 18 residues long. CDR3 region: CASSLPLGVLPTPYGQYF. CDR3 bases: TGTGCCAGCAGTTTACCACTGGGCGTCTTGCCCACCCCCTACGGGCAGTACTTC.

CDR3 coding DNA: TGCAGTGGGCAGGCCTACGAGCAGTACTTC. Translated: CSGQAYEQYF. This chain uses TRBV20-1 with TRBJ2-7; D remains ambiguous. This CDR3 has 10 amino acids. The germline CDR1 and CDR2 sequences are DFQATT and SNEGSKA (reference sequence). The V end lost 7 bases, the J end lost 2 bases, and 6 bases lay between the germline ends.

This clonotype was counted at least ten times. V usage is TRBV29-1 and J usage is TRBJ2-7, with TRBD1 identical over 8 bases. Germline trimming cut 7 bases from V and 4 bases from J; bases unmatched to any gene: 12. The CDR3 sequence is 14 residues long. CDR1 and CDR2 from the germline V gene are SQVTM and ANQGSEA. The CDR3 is CSAGTGFGGYEQYF. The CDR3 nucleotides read TGCAGCGCCGGGACAGGTTTCGGCGGTTACGAGCAGTACTTC.

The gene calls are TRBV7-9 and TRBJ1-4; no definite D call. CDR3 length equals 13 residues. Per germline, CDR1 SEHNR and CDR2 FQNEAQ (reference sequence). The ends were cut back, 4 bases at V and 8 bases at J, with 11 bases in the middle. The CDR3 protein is CASSSPGGEKLFF. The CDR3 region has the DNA TGTGCCAGCAGCTCCCCGGGAGGGGAAAAACTGTTTTTT.

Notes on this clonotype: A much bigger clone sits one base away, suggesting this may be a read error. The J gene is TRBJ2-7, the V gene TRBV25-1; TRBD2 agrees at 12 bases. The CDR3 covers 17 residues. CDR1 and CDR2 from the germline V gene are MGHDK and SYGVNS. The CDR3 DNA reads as TGCGCCAGCAGCCAAGACCGGACTAGCGGGACATCCTACGGGCAGTACTTC. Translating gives CASSQDRTSGTSYGQYF.

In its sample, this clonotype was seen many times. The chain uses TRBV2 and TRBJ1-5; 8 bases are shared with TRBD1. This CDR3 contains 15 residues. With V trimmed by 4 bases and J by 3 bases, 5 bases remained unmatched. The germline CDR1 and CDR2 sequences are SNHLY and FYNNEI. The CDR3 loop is CASSGQGANNQPQHF. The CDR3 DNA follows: TGTGCCAGCAGTGGCCAGGGGGCGAACAATCAGCCCCAGCATTTT.

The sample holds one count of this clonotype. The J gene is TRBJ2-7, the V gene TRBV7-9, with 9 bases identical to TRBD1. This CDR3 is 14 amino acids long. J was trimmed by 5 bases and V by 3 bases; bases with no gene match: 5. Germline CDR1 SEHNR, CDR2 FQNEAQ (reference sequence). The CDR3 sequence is CASSLGQGGHEQYF. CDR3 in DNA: TGTGCCAGCAGCTTGGGACAGGGAGGCCACGAGCAGTACTTC.

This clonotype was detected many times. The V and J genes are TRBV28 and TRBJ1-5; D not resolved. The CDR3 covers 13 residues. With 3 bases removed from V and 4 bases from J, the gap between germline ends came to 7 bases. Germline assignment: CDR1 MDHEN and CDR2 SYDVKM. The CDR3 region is CASSFKGNQPQHF. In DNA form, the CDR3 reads TGTGCCAGCAGTTTTAAGGGAAATCAGCCCCAGCATTTT. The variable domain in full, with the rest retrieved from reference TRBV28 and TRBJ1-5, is DVKVTQSSRYLVKRTGEKVFLECVQDMDHENMFWYRQDPGLGLRLIYFSYDVKMKEKGDIPEGYSVSREKKERFSLILESASTNQTSMYLCASSFKGNQPQHFGDGTRLSIL.

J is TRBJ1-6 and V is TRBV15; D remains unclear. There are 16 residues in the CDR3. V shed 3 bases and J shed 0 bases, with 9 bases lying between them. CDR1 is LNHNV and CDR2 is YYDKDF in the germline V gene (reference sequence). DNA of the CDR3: TGTGCCACCAGCAGCGTAGGGAGCTCCTATAATTCACCCCTCCACTTT. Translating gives CATSSVGSSYNSPLHF.

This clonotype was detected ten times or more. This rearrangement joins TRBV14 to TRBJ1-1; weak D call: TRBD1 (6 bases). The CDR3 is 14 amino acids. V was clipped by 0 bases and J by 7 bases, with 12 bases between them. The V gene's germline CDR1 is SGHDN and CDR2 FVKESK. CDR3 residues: CASSQDYREDEAFF. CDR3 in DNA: TGTGCCAGCAGCCAAGATTACAGGGAGGATGAAGCTTTCTTT.